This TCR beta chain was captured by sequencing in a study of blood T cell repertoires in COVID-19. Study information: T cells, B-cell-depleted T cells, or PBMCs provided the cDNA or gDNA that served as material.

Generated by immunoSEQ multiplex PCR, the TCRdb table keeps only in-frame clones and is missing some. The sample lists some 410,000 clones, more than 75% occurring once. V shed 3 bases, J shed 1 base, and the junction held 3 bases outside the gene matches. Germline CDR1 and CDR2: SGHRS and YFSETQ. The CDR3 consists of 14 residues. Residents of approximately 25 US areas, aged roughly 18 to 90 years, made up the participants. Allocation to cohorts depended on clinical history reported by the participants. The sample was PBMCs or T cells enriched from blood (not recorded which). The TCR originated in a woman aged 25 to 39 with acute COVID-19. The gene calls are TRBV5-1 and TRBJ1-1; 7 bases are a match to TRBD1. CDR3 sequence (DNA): TGCGCCAGCAGCTCGGGACAGTCGAACACTGAAGCTTTCTTT. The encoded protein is CASSSGQSNTEAFF.